A single sample gave rise to the 3 T cell receptor beta chains below, sequenced in a study (dated by TCRdb to the mid-2010s). Library preparation was by RT-PCR. The run used an Illumina MiSeq. Starting from the raw public reads, TCRdb applied fastp trimming at Q25, assembled clones with MiXCR and retained in-frame beta chains. Entries are consolidated by CDR3 protein sequence, retaining the most common genes and DNA. Recorded for this sample are more than 600,000 distinct CDR3 sequences; about 14% of them occurred a single time. The biggest ten clones account for just over 3.5% of the sample. Sequenced sample: memory CD4+ T cells from blood. The receptors stem from a female donor in good health, serving as a healthy control.

This clonotype was seen a handful of times. The chain has TRBV7-2 and TRBJ1-3; D unclear. CDR1 is SGHTA, CDR2 FQGNSA, per germline. V was cut by 5 bases and J by 4 bases, with 12 bases left in between. The CDR3 has 14 amino acids. CDR3 residues: CASSPYSEGNTIYF. The CDR3 nucleotides are TGTGCCAGCAGCCCCTACTCCGAGGGAAACACCATATATTTT.

This clonotype has at least ten counts. The rearrangement links TRBV29-1 to TRBJ2-7, with D tentatively TRBD2 (6 bases). In germline, CDR1 is SQVTM, CDR2 ANQGSEA. The CDR3 spans 12 residues. V was clipped by 6 bases and J by 5 bases, with 14 bases between them. The CDR3 coding sequence is TGCAGCGTGATGCGGGACTGGGACGAGCAGTACTTC. Its translation: CSVMRDWDEQYF.

This clonotype was seen many times. This chain joins TRBV5-1 and TRBJ1-1; 7 bases line up with TRBD1. The CDR3 length is 14 residues. V shed 4 bases, J shed 10 bases, and the junction held 13 bases outside the gene matches. Germline assignment: CDR1 SGHRS and CDR2 YFSETQ. Written as DNA, the CDR3 is TGCGCCAGCAGCACCGGACAGGAGGCGGCCAGAGCTTTCTTT. This sequence encodes CASSTGQEAARAFF.